Listed below are T cell receptor beta chains from one sample, sequenced in a study of cytomegalovirus exposure and HLA in healthy donors. The assay was immunoSEQ multiplex PCR, and TCRdb's table has in-frame clones only and misses some. The table includes about 75,000 clones, roughly 82% detected once. Sequenced material: PBMCs. The receptors originated from a man in his 70s in good health and CMV-seropositive. The CDR3 runs from the conserved cysteine through the conserved F or W. A D gene is named only where the DNA matches it firmly. Rows give clone size only sometimes, using once, few, many, or a class for an expanded clone.

j_call d_call clone_size v_call cdr3_aa cdr3_nt
TRBJ1-1 NA NA TRBV21-1 CASRTTGGKVNTEAFF TGTGCCAGCAGGACAACAGGGGGGAAAGTGAACACTGAAGCTTTCTTT
TRBJ1-2 TRBD1 few TRBV23-1 CASSQPGQDNYGYTF TGCGCCAGCAGTCAACCGGGACAGGATAACTATGGCTACACCTTC
TRBJ2-7 NA NA TRBV10-3 CAISLDSSYEQYF TGTGCCATCAGTCTAGACAGTTCCTACGAGCAGTACTTC
TRBJ2-3 TRBD1 NA TRBV6-1 CASSAVGQGTDTQYF TGTGCCAGCAGTGCCGTGGGACAGGGAACAGATACGCAGTATTTT
TRBJ2-3 NA NA TRBV6-4 CASSPLGAADTQYF TGTGCCAGCAGTCCTTTGGGTGCGGCAGATACGCAGTATTTT
TRBJ2-1 NA NA TRBV6-5 CASSYGGENNEQFF TGTGCCAGCAGTTATGGCGGGGAAAACAATGAGCAGTTCTTC
TRBJ2-3 TRBD1 NA TRBV6-5 CASSRGQGSTDTQYF TGCGCCAGCAGCCGGGGACAGGGGAGCACAGATACGCAGTATTTT
TRBJ2-6 NA once TRBV28 CASSGGSSGANVLTF TGTGCCAGCAGTGGCGGGTCTTCTGGGGCCAACGTCCTGACTTTC
TRBJ2-7 NA NA TRBV4-1 CASSNGMSYEQYF TGCGCCAGCAGCAACGGGATGTCCTACGAGCAGTACTTC
TRBJ2-3 NA NA TRBV5-1 CASQTWEGGLTDTQYF TGCGCCAGTCAAACATGGGAGGGGGGGCTAACAGATACGCAGTATTTT
TRBJ2-2 TRBD2 NA TRBV30 CAWSLGGSWDGELFF TGTGCCTGGAGTTTGGGCGGGAGCTGGGACGGGGAGCTGTTTTTT
TRBJ1-1 TRBD1 NA TRBV29-1 CSGGTGETEAFF TGCAGCGGTGGGACAGGGGAAACTGAAGCTTTCTTT
TRBJ1-2 NA NA TRBV27 CASSLNSPYGYTF TGTGCCAGCAGTTTAAACAGCCCCTATGGCTACACCTTC
TRBJ2-7 NA NA TRBV13 CASSPGRGYEQYF TGTGCCAGCAGCCCTGGCAGGGGTTACGAGCAGTACTTC
TRBJ2-1 TRBD2 NA TRBV7-2 CASSLAGTSHFNEQFF TGTGCCAGCAGCTTAGCTGGGACTAGCCATTTCAATGAGCAGTTCTTC
TRBJ1-1 NA NA TRBV7-9 CASNPQENTEAFF TGTGCCAGCAATCCCCAGGAGAACACTGAAGCTTTCTTT
TRBJ1-6 TRBD1 NA TRBV6-5 CASSYHRGDSPLHF TGTGCCAGCAGTTACCACAGGGGTGATTCACCCCTCCACTTT
TRBJ1-1 NA NA TRBV4-2 CASSQTGTEAFF TGTGCCAGCAGCCAAACCGGCACTGAAGCTTTCTTT
TRBJ2-2 TRBD2 once TRBV30 CASSRTSGVGGELFF TGTGCCTCCTCTAGGACTAGCGGGGTCGGCGGGGAGCTGTTTTTT
TRBJ1-5 NA NA TRBV27 CASSPTWGQPQHF TGTGCCAGCAGTCCAACCTGGGGCCAGCCCCAGCATTTT
TRBJ2-1 NA NA TRBV7-3 CASSLTPSEQFF TGTGCCAGCAGCTTAACCCCCAGTGAGCAGTTCTTC
TRBJ2-5 TRBD2 NA TRBV7-3 CASSLIAGRETQYF TGTGCCAGCAGCTTAATAGCGGGGAGGGAGACCCAGTACTTC
TRBJ1-6 NA NA TRBV27 CASSFGQENSPLHF TGTGCCAGCAGTTTTGGTCAGGAAAATTCACCCCTCCACTTT
TRBJ1-5 NA NA TRBV2 CASGGAGNNQPQHF TGTGCCAGCGGGGGGGCGGGGAACAATCAGCCCCAGCATTTT
TRBJ2-3 TRBD1 NA TRBV10-3 CAINPTGESSTDTQYF TGTGCCATCAACCCGACAGGGGAATCTAGCACAGATACGCAGTATTTT
TRBJ2-7 TRBD2 NA TRBV19 CASSPTSGTAYEQYF TGTGCCAGTAGCCCGACTAGCGGAACGGCCTACGAGCAGTACTTC
TRBJ1-1 NA NA TRBV13 CASSFGVEMNTEAFF TGTGCCAGCAGCTTCGGGGTTGAAATGAACACTGAAGCTTTCTTT
TRBJ1-5 TRBD1 NA TRBV6-6 CASSYTGQVSNQPQHF TGTGCCAGCAGTTACACCGGACAGGTTAGCAATCAGCCCCAGCATTTT
TRBJ1-2 TRBD1 NA TRBV6-5 CASSSPRTGSWDGYTF TGTGCCAGCAGTTCCCCAAGGACAGGGAGTTGGGATGGCTACACCTTC
TRBJ2-7 TRBD1 NA TRBV27 CASSLTGGSSYEQYF TGTGCCAGCAGTTTGACAGGGGGCTCCTCCTACGAGCAGTACTTC
TRBJ2-1 NA NA TRBV6-6 CASSGVVGLSNEQFF TGTGCCAGCAGTGGGGTGGTGGGGCTCAGCAATGAGCAGTTCTTC
TRBJ2-2 TRBD2 NA TRBV7-2 CASSPGLAGGQWYTGELFF TGTGCCAGCAGTCCCGGACTAGCGGGGGGGCAATGGTACACCGGGGAGCTGTTTTTT
TRBJ1-1 TRBD1 NA TRBV6-5 CASREPGQGVTEAFF TGTGCCAGCAGGGAACCGGGACAGGGGGTCACTGAAGCTTTCTTT
TRBJ2-4 NA few TRBV7-9 CASSSILEGRNIQYF TGTGCCAGCAGCTCCATTCTCGAGGGGAGGAACATTCAGTACTTC
TRBJ1-6 TRBD1 NA TRBV7-3 CASSAQGADNSPLHF TGTGCCAGCAGCGCACAGGGGGCGGATAATTCACCCCTCCACTTT
TRBJ2-5 TRBD1 NA TRBV18 CASSPDRGQGETQYF TGTGCCAGCTCACCAGACAGGGGGCAGGGAGAGACCCAGTACTTC
TRBJ1-2 NA NA TRBV10-3 CAISDSTALRYGYTF TGTGCCATCAGTGATTCGACAGCGCTACGGTATGGCTACACCTTC
TRBJ2-7 TRBD2 once TRBV9 CASSPRLAWGEQYF TGTGCCAGCAGCCCGAGACTAGCGTGGGGGGAGCAGTACTTC
TRBJ2-6 NA NA TRBV5-1 CASGEPGANVLTF TGCGCCAGCGGGGAGCCTGGGGCCAACGTCCTGACTTTC
TRBJ2-7 NA NA TRBV5-1 CASRTAQGSEQYF TGCGCCAGCAGGACCGCTCAGGGGAGCGAGCAGTACTTC